This T cell receptor beta chain was profiled in a study of T cells in tuberculosis. This clone was counted a few times. Data came from immunoSEQ multiplex PCR; TCRdb stores just in-frame clones and leaves some out. The sample has tens of thousands of clones; roughly 90% are singletons. Germline CDR1 reads LGHNA; CDR2 reads YSLEER. Germline trimming cut 5 bases from V and 7 bases from J; bases unmatched to any gene: 0. The CDR3 consists of 13 residues. Cells were sorted from thawed PBMC rested overnight and stained with GMM-loaded CD1B tetramer, viability dye and anti-CD3. C32 glucose monomycolate from Rhodococcus equi was loaded onto the CD1B tetramers.

This rearrangement joins TRBV4-3 to TRBJ1-6; TRBD1 aligns across 9 bases. Sequencing used CD1b-GMM tetramer-negative cells sorted from PBMCs. This clonotype was sampled from an adult woman with latent tuberculosis. The CDR3: CASSGQGNSPLHF. CDR3 DNA sequence: TGCGCCAGCAGCGGACAGGGGAATTCACCCCTCCACTTT.